The present TCR beta chain was sequenced within a study of cytomegalovirus exposure and HLA in healthy donors. This CDR3 contains 17 residues. Germline loops: CDR1 KGHSH, CDR2 LQKENI. Trimming cost V 0 bases and J 8 bases; bases outside gene matches: 13. Libraries were prepared by immunoSEQ multiplex PCR; TCRdb keeps only in-frame clonotypes and omits some of them. The sample has roughly 250,000 clones; 90% are singletons. The study's findings and limits: The study found most TCR sequences rare, yet found some public TCRs in many donors. High specificity and sensitivity for cytomegalovirus status were reported for the classifier. Among TCR beta chains, those listed as cytomegalovirus-associated numbered around 180.

In the case of this clone: Its antigen is not identified.

This chain uses TRBV18 with TRBJ2-1; 7 bases are a match to TRBD1. The sample taken for sequencing was PBMCs. The clonotype originates from a woman aged 18 to 35 in good health and CMV-seronegative. In nucleotides, the CDR3 is TGTGCCAGCTCACCACCTCCGGGACAGAACGTTAAGGATGAGCAGTTCTTC. Translated, it gives CASSPPPGQNVKDEQFF. Drawing the rest from reference TRBV18 and TRBJ2-1, the complete variable domain is NAGVMQNPRHLVRRRGQEARLRCSPMKGHSHVYWYRQLPEEGLKFMVYLQKENIIDESGMPKERFSAEFPKEGPSILRIQQVVRGDSAAYFCASSPPPGQNVKDEQFFGPGTRLTVL.